The next 19 T cell receptor beta chains were all read from a single sample in a study of cytomegalovirus exposure and HLA in healthy donors. Researchers ran the PCR with 60 Vbeta and 13 Jbeta primers. Produced via immunoSEQ multiplex PCR; TCRdb's table is partial and in-frame only. The sample contains 200,000 to 250,000 clones, under 70% of which appear only once. The sequencing input was PBMCs. The receptors shown here come from a man aged 35 to 55 in good health and CMV-seropositive.

The CDR3 sequence is CASRGQDNSPLHF. CDR3 bases: TGTGCCAGCAGGGGACAGGATAATTCACCCCTCCACTTT. The chain carries TRBV7-8 and TRBJ1-6; 8 bases align to TRBD1. Germline V gene lookup returns CDR1 SGHVS and CDR2 FQNEAQ. J was trimmed by 5 bases and V by 6 bases; bases with no gene match: 0. This CDR3 comprises 13 residues.

The V and J genes are TRBV7-2 and TRBJ2-7, with 8 bases matching TRBD2. Unmatched junction bases numbered 3, after V lost 1 base and J lost 1 base. Germline CDR1 SGHTA, CDR2 FQGNSA. The CDR3 is 15 residues long. CDR3 nucleotide sequence: TGTGCCAGCAGCTTAGATGGACTAGCTTCCTACGAGCAGTACTTC. Its protein is CASSLDGLASYEQYF.

This chain uses TRBV6-6 with TRBJ2-7; TRBD1 matches 8 bases. After removal of 6 bases from V and 2 bases from J, the junction contained 9 bases not matched to a gene. CDR1 is MNHNY and CDR2 is SVGAGI in the germline V gene (reference sequence). This CDR3 has 15 residues. The CDR3 is CASRTGTGNPYEQYF. In nucleotides, the CDR3 is TGTGCCAGCAGAACCGGGACAGGCAACCCCTACGAGCAGTACTTC.

V usage is TRBV27 and J usage is TRBJ2-1, with 7 bases fitting TRBD1. CDR3 length equals 12 residues. Germline-derived CDR1 and CDR2 are MNHEY and SMNVEV (reference sequence). Trimming cost V 8 bases and J 2 bases; bases outside gene matches: 0. In DNA, the CDR3 is TGTGCCAGCGGACAGGCCTACAATGAGCAGTTCTTC. Translation gives CASGQAYNEQFF.

The gene calls are TRBV28 and TRBJ2-7, with D possibly being TRBD1 (7 bases). Trimming took off 2 bases at V and 4 bases at J, with 12 bases between the two ends. The CDR3 is made up of 14 amino acids. The germline V gene has CDR1 MDHEN and CDR2 SYDVKM. The CDR3 sequence: CASSLKQGRYEQYF. The CDR3 nucleotides read TGTGCCAGCAGTTTAAAACAGGGGAGGTACGAGCAGTACTTC.

The CDR3 region is CASSPRGGWGYTF. In DNA, the CDR3 is TGTGCCAGCAGCCCACGAGGGGGCTGGGGCTACACCTTC. The chain is built from TRBV27 and TRBJ1-2, with TRBD1 matching 7 bases. Looked up from germline, CDR1 is MNHEY and CDR2 is SMNVEV (reference sequence). V lost 6 bases to trimming and J lost 8 bases; unmatched junction nucleotides: 9. The CDR3 consists of 13 residues.

This rearrangement joins TRBV19 to TRBJ2-7, with 8 bases that match TRBD1. The CDR3 totals 13 residues. V gave up 3 bases and J gave up 5 bases; unmatched junction bases: 3. Germline loops: CDR1 LNHDA, CDR2 SQIVND (reference sequence). The CDR3 loop is CASSIQGANEQYF. In nucleotides, the CDR3 is TGTGCCAGTAGTATTCAGGGGGCCAACGAGCAGTACTTC.

This rearrangement joins TRBV15 to TRBJ2-1; 12 bases line up with TRBD2. The CDR3 runs to 14 residues. CDR1 and CDR2 from the germline V gene are LNHNV and YYDKDF (reference sequence). V was clipped by 5 bases and J by 4 bases; unmatched bases: 0. The DNA of the CDR3 is TGTGCCACCAGCGGGACTAGCGGGTACAATGAGCAGTTCTTC. It translates to CATSGTSGYNEQFF.

The CDR3 nucleotides are TGTGCCAGCCGGAAGGCGGCCTCATATCAGCCCCAGCATTTT. Amino acids: CASRKAASYQPQHF. The chain recombines TRBV28 with TRBJ1-5; no definite D call. The V end was cut by 8 bases, the J end by 5 bases, with 16 bases between. This CDR3 has 14 amino acids. Germline values: CDR1 MDHEN, CDR2 SYDVKM.

This clone was recorded only once. J is TRBJ1-6 and V is TRBV2; D uncertain. Per the germline V gene, CDR1 is SNHLY and CDR2 is FYNNEI. V was cut by 2 bases and J by 7 bases, with 9 bases left in between. The CDR3 is made up of 14 amino acids. The CDR3 loop reads CASSERGWNSPLHF. For the CDR3, the DNA is TGTGCCAGCAGTGAACGGGGTTGGAATTCACCCCTCCACTTT.

The V gene is TRBV11-2, the J gene TRBJ2-7; TRBD2 is a possible D gene (5 bases). CDR3 length: 16 residues. With 5 bases removed from V and 0 bases from J, the gap between germline ends came to 17 bases. Germline loops: CDR1 SGHAT, CDR2 FQNNGV. CDR3 amino acids: CASSPRSGQSSYEQYF. The DNA of the CDR3 is TGTGCCAGCAGCCCCCGAAGCGGTCAGAGCTCCTACGAGCAGTACTTC.

This clone came up a few times. CDR3 region: CASSQARGGWTEAFF. DNA for the CDR3: TGCGCCAGCAGCCAAGCGAGGGGGGGGTGGACTGAAGCTTTCTTT. The rearrangement links TRBV4-3 to TRBJ1-1, with D perhaps matching TRBD1 (6 bases). The germline V gene encodes CDR1 LGHNA and CDR2 YSLEER. The CDR3 extends over 15 amino acids. V lost 1 base to trimming and J lost 5 bases, with 14 bases between them.

The gene calls are TRBV19 and TRBJ2-4; 8 bases match TRBD1. Germline V CDR1 and CDR2: LNHDA, SQIVND (reference sequence). The V gene end was trimmed by 3 bases and the J gene end by 0 bases; junction bases not matched to a gene: 4. This CDR3 spans 16 amino acids. Here the CDR3 reads CASSIGTGQAKNIQYF. The CDR3 DNA is TGTGCCAGTAGTATCGGGACAGGACAAGCCAAAAACATTCAGTACTTC.

Points on this clone: At one of its ends the junction is not consistent with the germline gene, which may arise from a read error. V gene TRBV4-1 combines with J gene TRBJ2-7, with D possibly being TRBD2 (5 bases). The CDR3 totals 15 residues. Germline-derived CDR1 and CDR2 are MGHRA and YSYEKL. CDR3 region: CASSQDGLPDYEQHF. The DNA for the CDR3 is TGCGCCAGCAGCCAAGATGGCCTACCCGACTACGAGCAGCACTTC.

The chain is built from TRBV4-1 and TRBJ1-1; a weak D match, TRBD1 (5 bases). The CDR3 is 14 amino acids. Germline V gene data show CDR1 as MGHRA and CDR2 as YSYEKL. V lost 4 bases and J 1 base, leaving 10 bases between the germline ends. CDR3 amino acids: CASSRGGGNTEAFF. Written as DNA, the CDR3 is TGCGCCAGCAGCCGTGGGGGAGGGAACACTGAAGCTTTCTTT.

This clone was detected only a few times. For the CDR3, the DNA is TGTGCCAGCAGCTTGGGGGGGCAACCTGGAAACACCATATATTTT. Encoded protein: CASSLGGQPGNTIYF. This chain joins TRBV5-6 and TRBJ1-3, with D possibly being TRBD1 (6 bases). The CDR3 spans 15 residues. The V gene lost 0 bases and the J gene lost 2 bases, with 9 bases spanning the gap. Germline loops: CDR1 SGHDT, CDR2 YYEEEE.

CDR3 sequence (DNA): TGTGCCAGCAGCCCCCCGGGACAGGGGTTCGGGGGGGAGACCCAGTACTTC. This translates into CASSPPGQGFGGETQYF. This sequence joins TRBV7-2 and TRBJ2-5, with TRBD1 matching over 10 bases. J lost 5 bases, V lost 5 bases, and 14 bases had no gene match. CDR3 length: 17 amino acids. CDR1 and CDR2 (germline): SGHTA, FQGNSA.

V gene TRBV5-6 combines with J gene TRBJ2-3; 10 nucleotides line up with TRBD2. The CDR3 extends over 15 amino acids. J lost 3 bases, V lost 4 bases, and 5 bases had no gene match. Germline V gene data show CDR1 as SGHDT and CDR2 as YYEEEE. CDR3: CASSLRGLATDTQYF. CDR3 DNA sequence: TGTGCCAGCAGCCTCCGGGGACTAGCGACAGATACGCAGTATTTT.

The genes are TRBV5-6 and TRBJ2-5, with 10 nucleotides matching TRBD1. The CDR3 runs 16 residues. CDR1 and CDR2 (germline): SGHDT, YYEEEE. With V trimmed by 0 bases and J by 2 bases, 4 bases remained unmatched. This CDR3 reads CASSLGTGGPQETQYF. In DNA, the CDR3 is TGTGCCAGCAGCTTGGGGACAGGGGGACCTCAAGAGACCCAGTACTTC. The full variable domain, its missing parts supplied by reference TRBV5-6 and TRBJ2-5, is DAGVTQSPTHLIKTRGQQVTLRCSPKSGHDTVSWYQQALGQGPQFIFQYYEEEERQRGNFPDRFSGHQFPNYSSELNVNALLLGDSALYLCASSLGTGGPQETQYFGPGTRLLVL.